This T cell receptor (beta chain) came from a study of shared clonotypes between healthy human individuals (dated by TCRdb to 2019 to 2021). Some background on the complete study: The cohort included three men and two women between 18 and 49 years of age. Libraries were prepared and TCR repertoires were sequenced by different laboratories using diverse techniques, in order to increase sequencing depth and limit assay-specific biases. To estimate repertoire size and how much clonotype sharing occurs between individuals, the study deeply sequenced the blood TCR repertoires of about five healthy adults. Per donor, leukapheresis produced somewhere between about 0.8 and 9 billion PBMCs. Per donor, three plates each were used for CD4 naive and CD4 memory, two for CD8 naive, and one for CD8 memory.

What the research found in general, with its limitations: Sampling was restricted to blood, and TCR repertoires in tissues likely differ from the TCR repertoires found in blood. Rarefaction of sorted-subset datasets indicated incomplete sequencing despite the large sequencing depth. Sharing across a few donors was observed for roughly 5% of naive CD4, over 3% of naive CD8, about 2.3% of memory CD4, and around 0.44% of memory CD8 clonotypes. Compared with non-shared clonotypes, the clonotypes found in all four sorted-subset donors had higher generation probabilities. The small number of donors limited the genetic and exposure-history diversity represented. Pairwise subsampling led to the expectation that sequencing depth would affect the degree of clonotype sharing among donors. Naive subsets generally had larger estimated clonotype richness than memory subsets did.

CD8 naive samples consisted of CD45RO-negative cells that were positively selected for CCR7, yielding a CD45RA+CCR7+ population without TemRA cells. Donors were healthy HIV-negative adults with no recently reported acute infections or vaccinations. Every donor was a Caucasian adult living in Nashville, Tennessee, USA. Blood was obtained by leukapheresis, after which PBMCs were separated by Ficoll-Histopaque density gradient centrifugation and cryopreserved in liquid nitrogen vapor phase. Purity and quantity of every magnetically sorted T cell population were checked by analytical flow cytometry. Genomic DNA was isolated from every sorted fraction and measured by UV absorbance on a Nanodrop 2000c. Using the deep immunoSEQ assay, multiplex PCR amplified TCR CDR3 regions from genomic DNA. For each cell subset, the extracted genomic DNA was distributed evenly across all wells of several immunoSEQ 96-well plates, and each plate served as one replicate. For sorted subsets, each replicate PCR was loaded with about 0.2 ug genomic DNA, equivalent to about 33,000 T cell genomes. Purified libraries were measured with a Qubit 3.0 fluorometer, size-checked on a Bioanalyzer 2100, and measured again with the KAPA Library Quantification kit. Every immunoSEQ 96-well plate was sequenced on a dedicated single-read 150-cycle Illumina NextSeq 550 flow cell. Turning to the authors' computational methods: Because the immunoSEQ output held only junctional sequences and lacked quality scores, the filtering could not match the filtering applied to full-length reads. To assign V/J genes and CDR3, sequences were annotated using PyIR, a Python wrapper for IgBLAST v1.9, with IMGT germline references. Reads were removed for weak V/J assignments (E-value above 1e-6), missing CDR3, stop codons, out-of-frame junctions, or ambiguous translated residues. V3J clonotypes were defined as sequences sharing an identical inferred V gene, J gene, and CDR3 amino acid sequence. Percentage overlap between repertoires was computed as shared unique clonotypes divided by the size of the smaller repertoire. Three approaches were used to assess repertoire richness: RTK rarefaction, the Chao1 estimator, and Recon v2.1 estimates of unobserved clonotypes. OLGA was used to compute generation probabilities for all TCRbeta clonotypes that the gDNA method yielded from a handful of donors. The immuneACCESS repertoire file appears here via TCRdb, limited to in-frame rearrangements. These files lack a portion of the clones; in checked studies, under half of the deficit traces to unresolved V genes, and the cause of the others is not known. The V and J calls and clone size are taken from that table; D and trimming were inferred from the DNA. Recorded for this sample are 630,000 or so clones; roughly 98% of them occurred a single time. The top ten clonotypes cover roughly 0.29% of the sample.

Comment on this clone: The target of this receptor is not known. There are no base qualities to consult, and no much larger clone falls within one base.

CDR1 and CDR2 are drawn from the germline V gene: MNHNS, SASEGT. The CDR3 has 16 amino acids, counting the end cysteine and phenylalanine. Just the 48-base CDR3 DNA is kept, in frame starting at base 1. V is trimmed back by 2 bases and J by 8 bases, and the junction contains 12 bases that no gene match accounts for. The sequencing sample was made of naive CD8+ T cells sorted from blood. Taken with the paper, the label for cell subset or site translates to: CD45RA+CCR7+. Recombination connected TRBV6-1 to TRBJ1-2; 9 bases in between match TRBD1. This sequence originates from a young man in good health. The DNA reads as follows: TGTGCCAGCAGTGAATGGGCCCCGGGACAGGGAGGGGGCTACACCTTC. This codes for CASSEWAPGQGGGYTF.